Each of the 5 T cell receptor beta chains below was sequenced from the same sample in a study of T cells in Graves' hyperthyroidism and ophthalmopathy. Researchers took RNA transcripts and amplified the TCR beta CDR3 regions from them. RT-PCR in the first round (using the HTBI primer set) targeted the TCR CDR3. TCRdb passed the multiplex PCR reads through MiXCR, listing each CDR3 protein once. The sample has approximately 400,000 distinct CDR3 sequences; around 13% are singletons. The sample consisted of blood. The origin of the receptors is a woman between 55 and 75 years old with Graves' hyperthyroidism.

At least ten counts were recorded for this clonotype. This chain joins TRBV2 and TRBJ1-4, with D unresolved. Trimming pared 7 bases from V and 8 bases from J, leaving 14 bases between. The germline V gene has CDR1 SNHLY and CDR2 FYNNEI. The CDR3 contains 13 residues. The CDR3, as DNA: TGTGCCAGCATAGGGCAAGGGAGAGAAAAACTGTTTTTT. Translated: CASIGQGREKLFF. Full variable domain (rest looked up from reference TRBV2 and TRBJ1-4): EPEVTQTPSHQVTQMGQEVILRCVPISNHLYFYWYRQILGQKVEFLVSFYNNEISEKSEIFDDQFSVERPDGSNFTLKIRSTKLEDSAMYFCASIGQGREKLFFGSGTQLSVL.

This clonotype was counted ten times or more. For the CDR3, the DNA is TGTGCCAGCAGCCAAGTAAGGGGTTTCGGGGAGCAGTTCTTC. Translated: CASSQVRGFGEQFF. The rearrangement joins TRBV3-1 to TRBJ2-1; D may be TRBD1 (5 bases). With 1 base removed from V and 10 bases from J, the gap between germline ends came to 14 bases. Germline V gives CDR1 LGHDT, CDR2 YNNKEL (reference sequence). CDR3 length: 14 amino acids.

This clonotype was seen only a few times. CDR3 sequence reads: CASSLSVVASGSPGELFF. The CDR3, as DNA: TGTGCCAGCAGCTTATCAGTGGTGGCTAGCGGGAGTCCCGGGGAGCTGTTTTTT. The chain has TRBV7-3 and TRBJ2-2; 10 bases agree with TRBD2. Germline CDR1 and CDR2: SGHTA and FQGTGA. This CDR3 region has 18 residues. With 2 bases clipped from V and 6 bases from J, the junction kept 12 bases outside the gene matches.

This clonotype was seen ten or more times. This sequence joins TRBV6-5 and TRBJ2-7, with 7 bases matching TRBD2. Germline assignment: CDR1 MNHEY and CDR2 SVGAGI. With 2 bases clipped from V and 4 bases from J, the junction kept 11 bases outside the gene matches. CDR3 length equals 16 residues. The CDR3 is CASSYKGRGVGYEQYF. DNA of the CDR3: TGTGCCAGCAGTTACAAGGGTCGGGGGGTCGGGTACGAGCAGTACTTC.

This clonotype was seen once. A much larger clone differs from this one at a single base, so this may be a read error. The chain carries TRBV27 and TRBJ2-7; 10 nucleotides line up with TRBD1. Looked up from germline, CDR1 is MNHEY and CDR2 is SMNVEV (reference sequence). This CDR3 is built from 14 residues. The CDR3 sequence is CASNLPGQGWEQYF. In DNA, the CDR3 is TGTGCCAGCAATTTACCGGGACAGGGGTGGGAGCAGTACTTC.